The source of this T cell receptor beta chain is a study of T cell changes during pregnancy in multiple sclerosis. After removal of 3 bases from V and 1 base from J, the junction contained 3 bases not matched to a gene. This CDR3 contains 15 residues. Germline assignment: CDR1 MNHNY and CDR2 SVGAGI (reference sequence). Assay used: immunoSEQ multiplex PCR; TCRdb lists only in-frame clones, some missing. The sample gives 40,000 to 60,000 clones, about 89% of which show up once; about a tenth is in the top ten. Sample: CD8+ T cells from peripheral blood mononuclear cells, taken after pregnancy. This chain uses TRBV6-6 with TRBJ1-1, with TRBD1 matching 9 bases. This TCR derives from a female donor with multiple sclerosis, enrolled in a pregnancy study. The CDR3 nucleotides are TGTGCCAGCAGTTATTCGGACAGGGGGAACACTGAAGCTTTCTTT. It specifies CASSYSDRGNTEAFF.